This TCR beta chain was sequenced in a study of T-cell reconstitution after alpha-beta-depleted transplantation in children. Study conclusions and caveats: Newly generated T cells supplied most T-cell counts and diversity one year post-transplant.

The table lists this clonotype with many counts. As yet, its antigen is unknown. Preparation of the TCRbeta library was carried out with unique molecular identifiers. TCRdb used MiXCR to reprocess the PCR reads, holding one entry per CDR3 protein. The top ten hold 0.79% of the sample, which has approximately 650,000 distinct CDR3 sequences, around 13% seen once. The sequence derives from a girl aged 2 to 10 with congenital amegakaryocytic thrombocytopenia, due to receive a stem cell transplant. The input for sequencing was PBMCs, taken before TCRalphabeta/CD19-depleted stem cell transplant.

Here the CDR3 reads CAIASGHGYTF. The CDR3 DNA reads TGTGCCATCGCTTCCGGACATGGCTACACCTTC. The V call is TRBV10-3, the J call TRBJ1-2; D not certain. Trimming took 8 bases from V and 6 from J, leaving 10 bases between them. This CDR3 contains 11 residues. The germline gives CDR1 ENHRY, CDR2 SYGVKD.